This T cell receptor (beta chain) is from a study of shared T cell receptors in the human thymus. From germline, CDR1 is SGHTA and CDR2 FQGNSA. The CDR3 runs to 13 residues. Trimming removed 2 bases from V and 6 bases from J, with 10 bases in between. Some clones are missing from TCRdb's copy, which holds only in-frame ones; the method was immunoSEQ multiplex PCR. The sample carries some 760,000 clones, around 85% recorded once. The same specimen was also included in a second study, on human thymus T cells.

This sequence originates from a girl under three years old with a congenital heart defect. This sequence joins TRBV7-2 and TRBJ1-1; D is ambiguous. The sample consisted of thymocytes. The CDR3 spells CASSLISRAEAFF. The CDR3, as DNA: TGTGCCAGCAGCTTAATCTCGAGGGCTGAAGCTTTCTTT. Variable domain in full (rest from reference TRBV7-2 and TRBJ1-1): GAGVSQSPSNKVTEKGKDVELRCDPISGHTALYWYRQSLGQGLEFLIYFQGNSAPDKSGLPSDRFSAERTGGSVSTLTIQRTQQEDSAVYLCASSLISRAEAFFGQGTRLTVV.